These T cell receptor beta chains were read from a single sample in a study of cytomegalovirus exposure and HLA in healthy donors. TCRdb's copy holds only in-frame clones and misses some; the assay was immunoSEQ multiplex PCR. The sample includes 190,000 or so clones, 80% of them seen just once. Sample: PBMCs. All receptors come from a boy younger than 18 in good health and CMV-seronegative. Each CDR3 is given with its conserved first and last residue. The D gene is left open where the match is weak. Clone sizes are given selectively: once, few, many, or a class where the clone is expanded.

clone_size: .
d_call: TRBD1
v_call: TRBV6-5
j_call: TRBJ1-1
cdr3_aa: CASARDRGRQAEAFF
cdr3_nt: TGTGCCAGCGCTAGGGACAGGGGTCGACAAGCTGAAGCTTTCTTT

clone_size: .
d_call: TRBD2
v_call: TRBV11-3
j_call: TRBJ2-1
cdr3_aa: CASSLVIWTSGRKEQFF
cdr3_nt: TGTGCCAGCAGCTTAGTTATTTGGACTAGCGGGAGAAAAGAGCAGTTCTTC

clone_size: .
d_call: .
v_call: TRBV4-2
j_call: TRBJ1-2
cdr3_aa: CASSPNLVTGSNYGYTF
cdr3_nt: TGTGCCAGCAGCCCAAACTTAGTGACAGGAAGCAACTATGGCTACACCTTC

clone_size: .
d_call: .
v_call: TRBV28
j_call: TRBJ1-5
cdr3_aa: CASSLVGAGNQPQHF
cdr3_nt: TGTGCCAGCAGTTTGGTGGGGGCAGGCAATCAGCCCCAGCATTTT

clone_size: .
d_call: .
v_call: TRBV14
j_call: TRBJ2-7
cdr3_aa: CASSPDLAGAPEQYF
cdr3_nt: TGTGCCAGCAGCCCAGACCTAGCAGGGGCCCCAGAGCAGTACTTC

clone_size: .
d_call: .
v_call: TRBV2
j_call: TRBJ2-6
cdr3_aa: CASSDSRVDLSSGANVLTF
cdr3_nt: TGTGCCAGCAGTGACTCGAGGGTTGATCTTTCCTCTGGGGCCAACGTCCTGACTTTC

clone_size: .
d_call: TRBD1
v_call: TRBV18
j_call: TRBJ1-3
cdr3_aa: CASSPQARTPGQGRRGNTIYF
cdr3_nt: TGTGCCAGCTCACCACAAGCTCGAACCCCGGGACAGGGAAGACGCGGAAACACCATATATTTT

clone_size: .
d_call: .
v_call: TRBV2
j_call: TRBJ1-6
cdr3_aa: CASKTSGSYNSPLHF
cdr3_nt: TGTGCCAGCAAGACCTCGGGAAGCTATAATTCACCCCTCCACTTT

clone_size: .
d_call: .
v_call: TRBV10-3
j_call: TRBJ2-3
cdr3_aa: CAISARPFGRENTDTQYF
cdr3_nt: TGTGCCATCAGTGCTAGGCCCTTCGGCAGGGAAAACACAGATACGCAGTATTTT

clone_size: .
d_call: TRBD2
v_call: TRBV10-3
j_call: TRBJ2-3
cdr3_aa: CAISPGTSGSTDTQYF
cdr3_nt: TGTGCCATCAGTCCCGGGACTAGCGGAAGCACAGATACGCAGTATTTT

clone_size: .
d_call: TRBD2
v_call: TRBV9
j_call: TRBJ2-3
cdr3_aa: CASSATSGAQDTQYF
cdr3_nt: TGTGCCAGCAGCGCCACTAGCGGGGCGCAAGATACGCAGTATTTT

clone_size: .
d_call: TRBD1
v_call: TRBV7-9
j_call: TRBJ1-1
cdr3_aa: CASRPGTVFSEAFF
cdr3_nt: TGTGCCAGCAGGCCCGGGACAGTATTTTCAGAAGCTTTCTTT

clone_size: .
d_call: TRBD1
v_call: TRBV2
j_call: TRBJ1-5
cdr3_aa: CASSAQGATQPQHF
cdr3_nt: TGTGCCAGCAGTGCCCAGGGGGCTACTCAGCCCCAGCATTTT

clone_size: .
d_call: .
v_call: TRBV7-9
j_call: TRBJ1-1
cdr3_aa: CASSPGIRNTEAFF
cdr3_nt: TGTGCCAGCAGCCCAGGGATTCGGAACACTGAAGCTTTCTTT

clone_size: once
d_call: .
v_call: TRBV5-5
j_call: TRBJ1-2
cdr3_aa: CASSWGGANYGYTF
cdr3_nt: TGTGCCAGCAGCTGGGGAGGGGCTAACTATGGCTACACCTTC